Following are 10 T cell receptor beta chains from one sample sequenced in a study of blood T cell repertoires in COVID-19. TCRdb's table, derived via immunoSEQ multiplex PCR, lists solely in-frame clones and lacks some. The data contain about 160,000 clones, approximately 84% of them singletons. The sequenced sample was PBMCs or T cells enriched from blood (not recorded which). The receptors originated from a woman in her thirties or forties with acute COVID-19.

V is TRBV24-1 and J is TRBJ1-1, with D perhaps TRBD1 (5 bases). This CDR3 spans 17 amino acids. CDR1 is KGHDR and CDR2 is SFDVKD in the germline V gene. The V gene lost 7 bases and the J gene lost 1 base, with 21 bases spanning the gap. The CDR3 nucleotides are TGTGCCACCAGGGGGGATTCAGCGGGCAGGGAGAACACTGAAGCTTTCTTT. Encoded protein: CATRGDSAGRENTEAFF.

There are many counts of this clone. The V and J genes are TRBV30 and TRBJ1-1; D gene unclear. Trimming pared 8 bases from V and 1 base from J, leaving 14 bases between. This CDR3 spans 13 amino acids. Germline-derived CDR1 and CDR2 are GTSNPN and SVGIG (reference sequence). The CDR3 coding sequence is TGTGCCGGGCGCGGGATCTCGAACACTGAAGCTTTCTTT. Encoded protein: CAGRGISNTEAFF.

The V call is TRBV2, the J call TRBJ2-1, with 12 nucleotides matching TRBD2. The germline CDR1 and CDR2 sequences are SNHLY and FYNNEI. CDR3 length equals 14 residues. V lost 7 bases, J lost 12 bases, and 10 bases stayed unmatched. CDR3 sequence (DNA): TGTGCCAGCAATGGACTAGCGGGAAGGATGGGGCAGTTCTTC. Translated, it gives CASNGLAGRMGQFF.

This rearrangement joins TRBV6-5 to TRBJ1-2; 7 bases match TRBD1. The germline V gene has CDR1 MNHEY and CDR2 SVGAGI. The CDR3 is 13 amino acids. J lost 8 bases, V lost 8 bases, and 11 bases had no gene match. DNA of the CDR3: TGTGCCAGCCATTATGACAGGGTGGGCGGCTACACCTTC. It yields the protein CASHYDRVGGYTF.

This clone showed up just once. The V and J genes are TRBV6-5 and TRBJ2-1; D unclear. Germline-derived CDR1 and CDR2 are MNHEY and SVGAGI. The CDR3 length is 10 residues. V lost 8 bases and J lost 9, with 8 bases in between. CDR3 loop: CASELLEQFF. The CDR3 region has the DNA TGTGCCAGCGAACTACTTGAGCAGTTCTTC.

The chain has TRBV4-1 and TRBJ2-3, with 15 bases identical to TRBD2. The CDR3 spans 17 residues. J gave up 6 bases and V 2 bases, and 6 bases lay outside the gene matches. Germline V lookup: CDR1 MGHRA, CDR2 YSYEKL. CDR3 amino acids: CASSQRGGTSGRDTQYF. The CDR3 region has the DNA TGCGCCAGCAGCCAAAGAGGTGGGACTAGCGGGAGGGATACGCAGTATTTT.

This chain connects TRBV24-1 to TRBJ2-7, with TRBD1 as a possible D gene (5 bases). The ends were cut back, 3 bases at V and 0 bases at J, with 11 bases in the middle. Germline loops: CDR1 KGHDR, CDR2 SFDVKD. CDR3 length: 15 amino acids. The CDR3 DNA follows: TGTGCCACCAGTGATGCTATGGGGCCCTCCTACGAGCAGTACTTC. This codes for CATSDAMGPSYEQYF.

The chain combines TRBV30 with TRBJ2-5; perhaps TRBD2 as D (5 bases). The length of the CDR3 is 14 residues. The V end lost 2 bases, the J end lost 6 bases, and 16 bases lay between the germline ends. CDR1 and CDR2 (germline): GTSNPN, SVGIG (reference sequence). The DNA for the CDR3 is TGTGCCTGGAGTTCCGGACTTGGTGGAAAGACCCAGTACTTC. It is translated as CAWSSGLGGKTQYF.

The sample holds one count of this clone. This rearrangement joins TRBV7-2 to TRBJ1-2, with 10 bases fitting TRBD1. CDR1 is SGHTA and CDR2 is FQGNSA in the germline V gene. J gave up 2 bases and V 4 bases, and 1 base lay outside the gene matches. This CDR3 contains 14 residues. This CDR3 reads CASSWDRGNYGYTF. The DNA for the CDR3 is TGTGCCAGCAGCTGGGACAGGGGCAACTATGGCTACACCTTC.

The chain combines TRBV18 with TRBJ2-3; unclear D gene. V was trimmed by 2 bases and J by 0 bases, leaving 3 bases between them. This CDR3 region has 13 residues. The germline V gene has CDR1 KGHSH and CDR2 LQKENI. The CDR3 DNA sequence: TGTGCCAGCTCACCAAGCAGCACAGATACGCAGTATTTT. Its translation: CASSPSSTDTQYF.